This T cell receptor (beta chain) was sequenced in a study of blood T cell repertoires in COVID-19. Study overall: The United States, Italy and Spain supplied acute and convalescent COVID-19 samples.

With V trimmed by 2 bases and J by 10 bases, 8 bases remained unmatched. The germline V gene encodes CDR1 SGHNT and CDR2 YYREEE (reference sequence). CDR3 length: 14 residues. How the authors handled the data: Reference gene primer amplification yielded estimated nucleated cell counts. Data came from immunoSEQ multiplex PCR; TCRdb stores just in-frame clones and leaves some out. The V and J calls and the clone size are those of that table, but D and trimming were determined from the DNA. The sample records tens of thousands of clones, roughly 90% being singletons. This chain connects TRBV5-4 to TRBJ2-1; 8 bases line up with TRBD1. This clonotype was obtained from a man aged 55 to 70 with active or convalescent COVID-19. Input material: peripheral blood. Here the CDR3 reads CASSLPGQGWEQFF. CDR3 coding DNA: TGTGCCAGCAGCTTACCAGGACAGGGATGGGAGCAGTTCTTC.